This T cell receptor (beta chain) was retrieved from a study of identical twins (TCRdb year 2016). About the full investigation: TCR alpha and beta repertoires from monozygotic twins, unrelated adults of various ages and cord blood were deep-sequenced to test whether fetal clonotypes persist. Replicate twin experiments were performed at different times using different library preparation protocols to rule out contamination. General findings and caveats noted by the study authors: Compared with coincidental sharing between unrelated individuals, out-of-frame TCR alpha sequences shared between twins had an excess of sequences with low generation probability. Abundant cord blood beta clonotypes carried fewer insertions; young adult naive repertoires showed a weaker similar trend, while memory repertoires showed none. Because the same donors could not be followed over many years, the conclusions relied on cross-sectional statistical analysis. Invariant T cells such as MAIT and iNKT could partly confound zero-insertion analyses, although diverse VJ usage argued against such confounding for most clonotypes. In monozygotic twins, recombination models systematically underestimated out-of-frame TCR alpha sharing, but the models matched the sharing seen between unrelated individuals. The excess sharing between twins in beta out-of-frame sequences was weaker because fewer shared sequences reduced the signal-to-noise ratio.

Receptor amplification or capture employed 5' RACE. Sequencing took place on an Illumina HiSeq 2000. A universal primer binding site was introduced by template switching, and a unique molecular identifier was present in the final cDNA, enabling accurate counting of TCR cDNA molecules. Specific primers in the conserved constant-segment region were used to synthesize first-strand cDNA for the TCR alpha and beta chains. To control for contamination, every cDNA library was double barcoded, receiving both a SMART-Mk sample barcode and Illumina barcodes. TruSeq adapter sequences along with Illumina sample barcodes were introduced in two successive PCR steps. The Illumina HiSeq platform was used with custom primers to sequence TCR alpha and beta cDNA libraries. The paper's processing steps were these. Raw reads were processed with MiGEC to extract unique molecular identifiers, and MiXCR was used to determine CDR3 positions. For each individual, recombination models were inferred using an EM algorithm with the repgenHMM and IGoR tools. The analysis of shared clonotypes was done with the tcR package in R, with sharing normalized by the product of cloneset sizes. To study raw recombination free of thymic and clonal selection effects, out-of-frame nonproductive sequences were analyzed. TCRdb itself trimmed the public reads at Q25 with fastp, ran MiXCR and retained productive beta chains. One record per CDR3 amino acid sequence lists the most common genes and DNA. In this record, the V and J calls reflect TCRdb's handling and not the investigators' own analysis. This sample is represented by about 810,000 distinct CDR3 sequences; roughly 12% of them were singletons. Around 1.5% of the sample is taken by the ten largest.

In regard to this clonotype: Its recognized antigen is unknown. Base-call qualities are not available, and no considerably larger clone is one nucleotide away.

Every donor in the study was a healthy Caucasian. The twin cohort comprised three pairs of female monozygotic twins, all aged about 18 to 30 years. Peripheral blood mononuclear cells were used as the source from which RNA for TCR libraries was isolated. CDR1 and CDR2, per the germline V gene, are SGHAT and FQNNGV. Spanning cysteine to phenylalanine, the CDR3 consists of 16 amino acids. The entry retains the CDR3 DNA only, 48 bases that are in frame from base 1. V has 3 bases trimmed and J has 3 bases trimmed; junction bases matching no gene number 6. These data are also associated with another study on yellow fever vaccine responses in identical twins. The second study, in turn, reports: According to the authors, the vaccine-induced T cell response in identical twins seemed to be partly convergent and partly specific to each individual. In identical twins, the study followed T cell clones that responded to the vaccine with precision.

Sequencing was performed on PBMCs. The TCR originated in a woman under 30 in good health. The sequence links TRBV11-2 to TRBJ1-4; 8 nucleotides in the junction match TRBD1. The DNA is TGTGCCAGCAGCTTCCCCCAGGGGGCGGCTAATGAAAAACTGTTTTTT. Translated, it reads CASSFPQGAANEKLFF. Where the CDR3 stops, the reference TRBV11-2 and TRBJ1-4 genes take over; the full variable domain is EAGVAQSPRYKIIEKRQSVAFWCNPISGHATLYWYQQILGQGPKLLIQFQNNGVVDDSQLPKDRFSAERLKGVDSTLKIQPAKLEDSAVYLCASSFPQGAANEKLFFGSGTQLSVL.